This T cell receptor beta chain was found in a study of cytomegalovirus exposure and HLA in healthy donors. Study observations and caveats: For TCR beta chains, V- and J-gene trimming was later linked to a missense DCLRE1C variant. Information on immune exposure was restricted to one variable (CMV serostatus). Per published accounts, TCR beta sequences correctly predicted the HLA-A and HLA-B alleles of most subjects.

The PCR had 60 Vbeta and 13 Jbeta primers. The data were produced by immunoSEQ multiplex PCR, yet TCRdb's version contains in-frame clones alone and is incomplete. Among some 180,000 clones listed, roughly 77% were seen once. As regards this clone: Its antigen is undetermined.

J gave up 4 bases and V 0 bases, and 7 bases lay outside the gene matches. CDR3 size: 16 residues. Germline-derived CDR1 and CDR2 are PRHDT and FYEKMQ (reference sequence). This TCR was recovered from a woman aged 25 to 45 in good health and CMV-seropositive. Sequencing was carried out using PBMCs. J is TRBJ2-3 and V is TRBV13; the match to TRBD1 covers 7 bases. The CDR3 loop reads CASSLGNRGIPDTQYF. The CDR3 coding sequence is TGTGCCAGCAGCTTAGGAAACAGGGGAATTCCAGATACGCAGTATTTT.